This TCR beta chain was sequenced in a study of early T cells in non-severe SARS-CoV-2 infection. Background on the study: Unpaired chains resulted from sequencing bulk RNA of unsorted whole blood. Broader study findings: Anti-spike CD8 responses were favored by VDJdb matching, which missed private and CD4 specificities.

Germline lookup yields CDR1 SGHRS and CDR2 YFSETQ. The V gene end was trimmed by 4 bases and the J gene end by 4 bases; junction bases not matched to a gene: 9. The CDR3 consists of 16 residues. This clonotype was observed a few times. Antigen specificity is unknown. Unique molecular identifiers were affixed to single, distinct cDNA molecules. TCRdb re-derived calls from the 5' RACE reads in MiXCR, one entry per CDR3 protein. The sample shows some 54,000 distinct CDR3 sequences, roughly a tenth of them seen only once. The TCR comes from an adult who was a healthcare worker with PCR-confirmed SARS-CoV-2 infection or an uninfected control (not recorded which). Sequences were obtained from whole blood. V usage is TRBV5-1 and J usage is TRBJ1-4; 8 positions match TRBD1. The CDR3 coding sequence is TGCGCCAGCAGCGTTGGACCCAGGGGGCTTAATGAAAAACTGTTTTTT. It translates to CASSVGPRGLNEKLFF. Full variable domain (outside the CDR3, taken from reference TRBV5-1 and TRBJ1-4): KAGVTQTPRYLIKTRGQQVTLSCSPISGHRSVSWYQQTPGQGLQFLFEYFSETQRNKGNFPGRFSGRQFSNSRSEMNVSTLELGDSALYLCASSVGPRGLNEKLFFGSGTQLSVL.